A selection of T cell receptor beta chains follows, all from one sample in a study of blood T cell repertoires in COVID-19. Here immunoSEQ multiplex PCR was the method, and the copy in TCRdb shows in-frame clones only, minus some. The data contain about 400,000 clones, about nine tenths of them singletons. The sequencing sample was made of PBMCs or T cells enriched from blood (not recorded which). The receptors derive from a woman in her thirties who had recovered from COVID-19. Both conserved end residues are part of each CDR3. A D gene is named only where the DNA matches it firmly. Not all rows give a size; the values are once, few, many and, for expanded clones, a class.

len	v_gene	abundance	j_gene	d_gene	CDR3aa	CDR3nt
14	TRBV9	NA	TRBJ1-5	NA	CASSVEPGVRPQHF	TGTGCCAGCAGCGTAGAACCAGGGGTTCGGCCCCAGCATTTT
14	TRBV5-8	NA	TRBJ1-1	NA	CASSLVVPRPEAFF	TGTGCCAGCAGCTTAGTAGTCCCGCGCCCTGAAGCTTTCTTT
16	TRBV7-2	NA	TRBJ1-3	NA	CASSLDTRRSGNTIYF	TGTGCCAGCAGCCTCGACACAAGGCGCTCTGGAAACACCATATATTTT
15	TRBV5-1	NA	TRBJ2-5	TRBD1	CASSFLRTGEETQYF	TGCGCCAGCAGCTTCCTTCGTACAGGGGAGGAGACCCAGTACTTC
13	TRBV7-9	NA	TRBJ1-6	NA	CASRSEGGSPLHF	TGTGCCAGCCGGTCAGAAGGCGGTTCACCCCTCCACTTT
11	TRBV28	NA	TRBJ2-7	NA	CAAQGAYEQYF	TGTGCCGCACAGGGTGCCTACGAGCAGTACTTC
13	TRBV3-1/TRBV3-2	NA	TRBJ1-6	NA	CASSSWEQSPLHF	TGTGCCAGCAGCTCATGGGAGCAATCACCCCTCCACTTT
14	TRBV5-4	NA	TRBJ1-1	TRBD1	CASSATGVGTEAFF	TGTGCCAGCAGCGCGACAGGGGTTGGCACTGAAGCTTTCTTT
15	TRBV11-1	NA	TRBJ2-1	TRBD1	CASSLVGQAYNEQFF	TGTGCCAGCAGCTTAGTGGGACAGGCCTACAATGAGCAGTTCTTC
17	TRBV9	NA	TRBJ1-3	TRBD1	CASSVDPGTGPGNTIYF	TGTGCCAGCAGCGTTGACCCCGGGACAGGGCCCGGAAACACCATATATTTT
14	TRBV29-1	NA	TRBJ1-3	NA	CSVDDSVSGNTIYF	TGCAGCGTTGATGACAGTGTCTCTGGAAACACCATATATTTT
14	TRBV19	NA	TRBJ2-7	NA	CASSIAHRSYEQYF	TGTGCCAGTAGTATAGCGCACAGGTCCTACGAGCAGTACTTC
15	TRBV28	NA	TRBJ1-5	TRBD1	CASSRDRGYNQPQHF	TGTGCCAGCAGTCGGGACAGGGGGTACAATCAGCCCCAGCATTTT
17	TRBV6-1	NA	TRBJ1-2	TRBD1	CASSEIGGTGKFVGYTF	TGTGCCAGCAGTGAAATCGGCGGGACAGGGAAGTTTGTTGGCTACACCTTC
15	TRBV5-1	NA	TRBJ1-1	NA	CASSSTVPMNTEAFF	TGCGCCAGCAGCTCGACAGTCCCGATGAACACTGAAGCTTTCTTT
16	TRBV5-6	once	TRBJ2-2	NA	CASSLASRLFTGELFF	TGTGCCAGCAGCTTGGCCTCTAGATTGTTCACCGGGGAGCTGTTTTTT
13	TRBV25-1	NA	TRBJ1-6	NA	CASSEGGSSPLHF	TGTGCCAGCAGTGAAGGGGGGAGTTCACCCCTCCACTTT
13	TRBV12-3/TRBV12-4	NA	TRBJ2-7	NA	CASSLGYSYEQYF	TGTGCCAGCAGCCTAGGTTACTCCTACGAGCAGTACTTC
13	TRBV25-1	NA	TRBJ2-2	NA	CASSSRVAGELFF	TGTGCCAGCAGTTCCAGGGTAGCCGGGGAGCTGTTTTTT
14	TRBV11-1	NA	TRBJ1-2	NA	CASSLAPTVYGYTF	TGTGCCAGCAGCTTGGCCCCGACAGTCTATGGCTACACCTTC
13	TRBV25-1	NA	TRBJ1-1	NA	CASSDSVRDEAFF	TGTGCCAGCAGTGATTCAGTACGGGATGAAGCTTTCTTT
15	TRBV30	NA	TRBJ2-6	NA	CAWSSGQSGANVLTF	TGTGCCTGGAGTTCAGGGCAGTCTGGGGCCAACGTCCTGACTTTC
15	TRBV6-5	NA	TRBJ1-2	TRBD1	CASNRDRDRGYGYTF	TGTGCCAGCAACAGAGACCGGGACAGGGGCTATGGCTACACCTTC
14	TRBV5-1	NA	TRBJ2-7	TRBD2	CASSLTSGSGEQYF	TGCGCCAGCAGTTTGACTAGCGGGAGCGGTGAGCAGTACTTC
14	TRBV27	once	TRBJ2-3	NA	CASSPHQNTDTQYF	TGTGCCAGCAGTCCCCACCAGAACACAGATACGCAGTATTTT
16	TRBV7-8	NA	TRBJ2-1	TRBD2	CASSAGGLAGAGEQFF	TGTGCCAGCTCCGCGGGGGGACTAGCGGGAGCCGGTGAGCAGTTCTTC
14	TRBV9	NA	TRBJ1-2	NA	CASSVDGTNYGYTF	TGTGCCAGCAGCGTAGATGGCACCAACTATGGCTACACCTTC
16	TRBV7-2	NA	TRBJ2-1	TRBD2	CASSLARTSGRGEQFF	TGTGCCAGCAGCTTAGCCCGGACTAGCGGGAGGGGTGAGCAGTTCTTC
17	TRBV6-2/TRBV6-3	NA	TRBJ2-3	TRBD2	CASSDPQSRGSTDTQYF	TGTGCCAGCAGTGATCCCCAGTCGCGGGGGAGCACAGATACGCAGTATTTT
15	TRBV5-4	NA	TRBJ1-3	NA	CASSFQGGSGNTIYF	TGTGCCAGCAGCTTCCAGGGAGGCTCTGGAAACACCATATATTTT
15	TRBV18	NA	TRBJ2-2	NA	CASSPRPRYTGELFF	TGTGCCAGCTCACCACGCCCCAGGTACACCGGGGAGCTGTTTTTT
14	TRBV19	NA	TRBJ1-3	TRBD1	CASSNRGSGNTIYF	TGTGCCAGTAGTAACAGGGGAAGTGGAAACACCATATATTTT
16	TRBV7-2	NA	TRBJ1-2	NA	CASSLFGDTAYYGYTF	TGTGCCAGCAGCTTATTTGGGGACACAGCCTACTATGGCTACACCTTC
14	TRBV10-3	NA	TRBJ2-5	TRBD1	CAISPTGGIETQYF	TGTGCCATCAGTCCCACAGGGGGAATAGAGACCCAGTACTTC
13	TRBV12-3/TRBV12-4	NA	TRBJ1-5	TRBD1	CASGQVTGQPQHF	TGTGCCAGCGGACAGGTAACTGGTCAGCCCCAGCATTTT
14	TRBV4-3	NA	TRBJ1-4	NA	CASSQDQGGEKLFF	TGCGCCAGCAGCCAAGACCAGGGTGGGGAAAAACTGTTTTTT
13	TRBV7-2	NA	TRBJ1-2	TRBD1	CASSPDRGYGYTF	TGTGCCAGCAGCCCAGACAGGGGCTATGGCTACACCTTC
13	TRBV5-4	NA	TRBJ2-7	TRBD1	CASSRDRPYEQYF	TGTGCCAGCAGCCGGGACAGGCCCTACGAGCAGTACTTC
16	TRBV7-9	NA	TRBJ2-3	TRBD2	CASSFLAGGGGDTQYF	TGTGCCAGCAGCTTCCTAGCGGGGGGAGGAGGAGATACGCAGTATTTT
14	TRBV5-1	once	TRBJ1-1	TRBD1	CASSMRTGPTEAFF	TGCGCCAGCAGCATGAGGACAGGGCCCACTGAAGCTTTCTTT
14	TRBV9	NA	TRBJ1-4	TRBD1	CASSLTGGNEKLFF	TGTGCCAGCAGCCTAACAGGGGGGAATGAAAAACTGTTTTTT
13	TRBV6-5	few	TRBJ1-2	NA	CASRPLQGSGYTF	TGTGCCAGCAGACCATTACAGGGTAGCGGCTACACCTTC
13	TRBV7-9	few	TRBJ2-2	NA	CASSFGAHGELFF	TGTGCCAGCAGCTTTGGAGCACACGGGGAGCTGTTTTTT
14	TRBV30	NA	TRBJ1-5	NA	CAWSGGTSNQPQHF	TGTGCCTGGAGTGGGGGCACTAGCAATCAGCCCCAGCATTTT
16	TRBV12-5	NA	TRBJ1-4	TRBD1	CASGLVPGRGLEKLFF	TGTGCTAGTGGTTTGGTACCGGGCAGGGGGCTTGAAAAACTGTTTTTT
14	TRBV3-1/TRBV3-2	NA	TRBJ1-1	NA	CASSPIGGGTEAFF	TGTGCCAGCAGCCCCATCGGGGGAGGTACTGAAGCTTTCTTT
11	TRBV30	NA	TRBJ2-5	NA	CAWSVLETQYF	TGTGCCTGGAGTGTACTAGAGACCCAGTACTTC
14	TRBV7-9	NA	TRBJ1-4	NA	CASSWTLSNEKLFF	TGTGCCAGCAGCTGGACACTTAGTAATGAAAAACTGTTTTTT